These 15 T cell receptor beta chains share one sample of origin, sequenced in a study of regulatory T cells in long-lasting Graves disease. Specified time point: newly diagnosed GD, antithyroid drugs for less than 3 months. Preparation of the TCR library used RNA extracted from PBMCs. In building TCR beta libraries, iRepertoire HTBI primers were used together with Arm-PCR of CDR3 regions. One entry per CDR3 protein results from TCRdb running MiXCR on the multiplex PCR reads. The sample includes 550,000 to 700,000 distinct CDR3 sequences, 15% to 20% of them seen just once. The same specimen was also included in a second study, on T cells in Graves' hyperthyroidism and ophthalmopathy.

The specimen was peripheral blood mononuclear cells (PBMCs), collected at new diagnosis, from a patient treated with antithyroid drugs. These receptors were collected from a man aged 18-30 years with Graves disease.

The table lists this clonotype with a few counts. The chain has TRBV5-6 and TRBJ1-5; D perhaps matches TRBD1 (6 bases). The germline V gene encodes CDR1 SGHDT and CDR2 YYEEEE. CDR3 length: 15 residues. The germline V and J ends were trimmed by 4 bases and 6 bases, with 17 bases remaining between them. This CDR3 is CASSVGRRGPQPQHF. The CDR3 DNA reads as TGTGCCAGCAGCGTGGGACGCAGGGGCCCTCAGCCCCAGCATTTT.

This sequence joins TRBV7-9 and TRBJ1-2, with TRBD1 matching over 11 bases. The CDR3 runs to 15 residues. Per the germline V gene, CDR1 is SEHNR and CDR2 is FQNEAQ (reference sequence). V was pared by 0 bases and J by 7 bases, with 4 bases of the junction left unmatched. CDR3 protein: CASSLAAGQGGGYTF. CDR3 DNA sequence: TGTGCCAGCAGCTTAGCTGCGGGACAGGGGGGTGGCTACACCTTC.

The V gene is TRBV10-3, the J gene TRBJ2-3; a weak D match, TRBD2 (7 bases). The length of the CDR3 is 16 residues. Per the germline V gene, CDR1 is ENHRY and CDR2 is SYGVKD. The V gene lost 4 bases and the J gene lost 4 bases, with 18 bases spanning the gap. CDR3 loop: CAISGGGRSPADTQYF. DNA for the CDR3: TGTGCCATCAGTGGGGGGGGCAGGTCCCCCGCAGATACGCAGTATTTT.

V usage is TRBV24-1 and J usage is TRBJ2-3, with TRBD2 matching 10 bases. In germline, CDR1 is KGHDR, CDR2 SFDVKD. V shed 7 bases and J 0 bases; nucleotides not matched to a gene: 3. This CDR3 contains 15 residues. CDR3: CATRGAGGSTDTQYF. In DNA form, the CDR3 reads TGTGCCACCAGGGGAGCGGGAGGGAGCACAGATACGCAGTATTTT.

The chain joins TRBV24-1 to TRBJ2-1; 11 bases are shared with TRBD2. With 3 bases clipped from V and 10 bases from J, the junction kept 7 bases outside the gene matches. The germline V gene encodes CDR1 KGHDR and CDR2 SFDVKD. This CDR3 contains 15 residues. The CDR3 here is CATSDPTSGSGEQFF. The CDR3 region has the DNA TGTGCCACCAGTGATCCCACTAGCGGGAGTGGGGAGCAGTTCTTC.

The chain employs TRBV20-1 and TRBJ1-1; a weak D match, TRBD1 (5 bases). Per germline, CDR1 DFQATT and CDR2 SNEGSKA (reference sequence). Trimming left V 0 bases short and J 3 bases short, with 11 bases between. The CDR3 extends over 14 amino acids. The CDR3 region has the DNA TGCAGTGCTAGAGATGGGGGGATCTACACTGAAGCTTTCTTT. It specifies CSARDGGIYTEAFF.

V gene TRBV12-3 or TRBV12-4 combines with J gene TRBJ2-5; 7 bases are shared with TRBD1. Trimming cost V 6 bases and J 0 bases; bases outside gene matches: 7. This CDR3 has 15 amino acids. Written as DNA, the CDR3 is TGTGCCAGCAGCAAGAACCAGGGGGACCAAGAGACCCAGTACTTC. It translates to CASSKNQGDQETQYF.

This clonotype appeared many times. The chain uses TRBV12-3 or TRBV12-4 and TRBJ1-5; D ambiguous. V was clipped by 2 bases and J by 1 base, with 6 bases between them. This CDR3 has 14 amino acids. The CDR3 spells CASSLSGSNQPQHF. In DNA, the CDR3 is TGTGCCAGCAGTTTAAGTGGCAGCAATCAGCCCCAGCATTTT.

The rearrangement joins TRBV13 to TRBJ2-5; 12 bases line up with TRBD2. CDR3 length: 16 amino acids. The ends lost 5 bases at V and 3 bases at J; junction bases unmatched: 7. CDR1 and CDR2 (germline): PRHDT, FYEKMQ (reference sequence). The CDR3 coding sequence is TGTGCCAGCAGCGAAAGACTAGCGGGAGTGGAAGAGACCCAGTACTTC. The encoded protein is CASSERLAGVEETQYF.

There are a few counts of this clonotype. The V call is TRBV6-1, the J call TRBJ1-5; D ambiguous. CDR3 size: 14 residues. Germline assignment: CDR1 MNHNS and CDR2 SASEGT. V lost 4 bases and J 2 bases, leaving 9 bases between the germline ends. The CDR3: CASSVMVGNQPQHF. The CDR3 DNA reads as TGTGCCAGCAGTGTTATGGTGGGCAATCAGCCCCAGCATTTT.

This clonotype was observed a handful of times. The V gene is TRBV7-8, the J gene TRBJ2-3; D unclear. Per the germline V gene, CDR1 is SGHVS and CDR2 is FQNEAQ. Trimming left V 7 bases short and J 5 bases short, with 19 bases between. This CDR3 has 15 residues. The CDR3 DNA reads TGTGCCAGCACCACACCAACTTCACCCTTAGATACGCAGTATTTT. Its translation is CASTTPTSPLDTQYF.

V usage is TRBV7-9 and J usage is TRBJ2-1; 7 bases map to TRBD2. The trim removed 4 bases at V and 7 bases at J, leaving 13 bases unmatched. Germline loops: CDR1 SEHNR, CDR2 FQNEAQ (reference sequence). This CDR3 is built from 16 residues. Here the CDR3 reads CASSSRLAADMNEQFF. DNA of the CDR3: TGTGCCAGCAGCTCCCGACTAGCCGCGGATATGAATGAGCAGTTCTTC.

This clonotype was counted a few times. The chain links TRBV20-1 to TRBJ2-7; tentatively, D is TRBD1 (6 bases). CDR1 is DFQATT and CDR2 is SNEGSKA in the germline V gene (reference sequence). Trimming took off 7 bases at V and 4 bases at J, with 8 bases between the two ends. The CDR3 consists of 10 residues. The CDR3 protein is CSGTVYEQYF. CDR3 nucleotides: TGCAGTGGGACAGTTTACGAGCAGTACTTC.

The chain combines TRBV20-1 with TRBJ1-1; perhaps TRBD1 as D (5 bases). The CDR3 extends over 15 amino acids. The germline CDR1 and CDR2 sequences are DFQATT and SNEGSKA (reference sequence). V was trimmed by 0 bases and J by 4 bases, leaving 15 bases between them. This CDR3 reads CSARDQGGGGTEAFF. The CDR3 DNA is TGCAGTGCTAGAGATCAGGGCGGGGGTGGCACTGAAGCTTTCTTT.

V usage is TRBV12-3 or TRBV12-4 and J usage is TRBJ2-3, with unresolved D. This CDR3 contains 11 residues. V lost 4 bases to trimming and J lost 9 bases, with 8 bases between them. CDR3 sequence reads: CASSSTLTQYF. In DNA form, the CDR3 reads TGTGCCAGCAGTTCGACCCTAACGCAGTATTTT.